Following are 21 T cell receptor beta chains from one sample sequenced in a study of blood T cell repertoires in COVID-19. The repertoire was sequenced with immunoSEQ multiplex PCR; TCRdb's copy has only in-frame clones and lacks some. Altogether 140,000 or so clones are present, more than 75% being singletons, with the ten largest covering less than 5%. The sample consisted of peripheral blood. The origin of the receptors is a woman aged 70-85 years with COVID-19, enrolled during active disease.

The rearrangement links TRBV2 to TRBJ2-5; the match to TRBD2 covers 7 bases. Germline CDR1 reads SNHLY; CDR2 reads FYNNEI. J gave up 4 bases and V 5 bases, and 13 bases lay outside the gene matches. This CDR3 comprises 16 residues. As DNA, the CDR3 is TGTGCCAGCAGTCCCCCCCGGACTAGTTTATCAGAGACCCAGTACTTC. Translation gives CASSPPRTSLSETQYF.

The chain has TRBV6-5 and TRBJ1-2; 10 bases align to TRBD1. Germline V CDR1 and CDR2: MNHEY, SVGAGI. The CDR3 sequence is 16 residues long. Germline trimming cut 0 bases from V and 7 bases from J; bases unmatched to any gene: 8. In DNA, the CDR3 is TGTGCCAGCAGTTACTCGTGGGGACAGGGGTCGCGTGGCTACACCTTC. Its translation is CASSYSWGQGSRGYTF.

The V call is TRBV5-6, the J call TRBJ1-1, with TRBD1 matching 10 bases. Per the germline V gene, CDR1 is SGHDT and CDR2 is YYEEEE. The trim removed 7 bases at V and 0 bases at J, leaving 3 bases unmatched. The CDR3 is made up of 14 amino acids. The CDR3 here is CASGTGAMNTEAFF. CDR3 DNA sequence: TGTGCCAGCGGGACAGGGGCTATGAACACTGAAGCTTTCTTT.

This clone was recorded a few times. The chain carries TRBV11-2 and TRBJ2-3; no clear D gene. Trimming took 6 bases from V and 1 from J, leaving 11 bases between them. This CDR3 has 14 amino acids. Germline V CDR1 and CDR2: SGHAT, FQNNGV. The CDR3 sequence: CASSLLVGTDTQYF. CDR3 sequence (DNA): TGTGCCAGCAGTTTGTTGGTAGGCACAGATACGCAGTATTTT.

This rearrangement joins TRBV6-4 to TRBJ2-1; D is possibly TRBD2 (6 bases). CDR3 size: 13 residues. Trimming pared 5 bases from V and 7 bases from J, leaving 12 bases between. From germline, CDR1 is MRHNA and CDR2 SNTAGT. The CDR3 region is CASSNHGGNEQFF. As DNA, the CDR3 is TGTGCCAGCAGTAATCACGGGGGAAATGAGCAGTTCTTC.

This clone appeared a few times. This chain connects TRBV2 to TRBJ1-3, with 8 bases lining up with TRBD1. Looked up from germline, CDR1 is SNHLY and CDR2 is FYNNEI. After removal of 6 bases from V and 0 bases from J, the junction contained 7 bases not matched to a gene. This CDR3 spans 16 amino acids. CDR3: CASRDRGPSSGNTIYF. The DNA of the CDR3 is TGTGCCAGCAGAGACAGGGGCCCTTCCTCTGGAAACACCATATATTTT.

The V call is TRBV7-9, the J call TRBJ1-1; D perhaps matches TRBD1 (5 bases). The V end was cut by 5 bases, the J end by 4 bases, with 11 bases between. Per germline, CDR1 SEHNR and CDR2 FQNEAQ (reference sequence). The CDR3 has 13 amino acids. The CDR3 DNA reads TGTGCCAGCAGCCCCGGGGGAGCCACTGAAGCTTTCTTT. Its translation: CASSPGGATEAFF.

The chain combines TRBV5-6 with TRBJ1-3; D call uncertain. This CDR3 region has 13 residues. Trimming stripped 3 bases from V and 4 bases from J, with 8 bases between. Germline CDR1 reads SGHDT; CDR2 reads YYEEEE. This CDR3 is CASSYPRGNTIYF. CDR3 DNA: TGTGCCAGCAGCTACCCCCGGGGAAACACCATATATTTT.

The J gene is TRBJ1-2, the V gene TRBV5-4; tentative D call: TRBD1 (5 bases). CDR1 and CDR2 (germline): SGHNT, YYREEE (reference sequence). The CDR3 is made up of 14 amino acids. V lost 4 bases, J lost 5 bases, and 15 bases lay in between. The DNA for the CDR3 is TGTGCCAGCAGCCCCGGGGGGGGGTGGTATGGCTACACCTTC. Residues: CASSPGGGWYGYTF.

This clone was picked up a small number of times. This chain connects TRBV6-2 or TRBV6-3 to TRBJ1-2; TRBD1 aligns across 10 bases. V trimming: 2 bases; J trimming: 4 bases; junction bases outside the gene matches: 4. Germline V gene lookup returns CDR1 MNHEY and CDR2 SVGEGT. This CDR3 comprises 15 residues. The CDR3: CASSYPGQGFYGYTF. CDR3 nucleotide sequence: TGTGCCAGCAGTTACCCGGGACAGGGGTTCTATGGCTACACCTTC.

The V call is TRBV7-2, the J call TRBJ2-3; D perhaps matches TRBD2 (5 bases). The germline V and J ends were trimmed by 1 base and 7 bases, with 12 bases remaining between them. This CDR3 has 14 amino acids. Germline V gene lookup returns CDR1 SGHTA and CDR2 FQGNSA. The CDR3 region is CASSLDGVGNTQYF. CDR3 sequence (DNA): TGTGCCAGCAGCTTAGACGGGGTAGGAAATACGCAGTATTTT.

The chain is built from TRBV5-1 and TRBJ2-5; 13 nucleotides match TRBD2. This CDR3 has 17 amino acids. Trimming at V came to 4 bases and at J to 5 bases, leaving 11 bases not matched to a gene. Germline CDR1 and CDR2: SGHRS and YFSETQ. CDR3 coding DNA: TGCGCCAGCAGCCCTCGGACTAGCGGGGGTTACTCGGAGACCCAGTACTTC. Amino acid sequence: CASSPRTSGGYSETQYF.

The chain couples TRBV3-1 (or the pseudogene TRBV3-2) to TRBJ2-7, with 12 bases identical to TRBD1. CDR3 length: 14 amino acids. Germline V gene data show CDR1 as LGHDT and CDR2 as YNNKEL (reference sequence). V shed 4 bases and J 6 bases; nucleotides not matched to a gene: 4. CDR3 DNA: TGTGCCAGCAGCCCAGGGACAGGGGGCTTCGAGCAGTACTTC. This gives the protein CASSPGTGGFEQYF.

The rearrangement links TRBV2 to TRBJ2-1; the match to TRBD2 covers 11 bases. This CDR3 has 16 residues. V shed 3 bases and J 5 bases; nucleotides not matched to a gene: 6. Germline loops: CDR1 SNHLY, CDR2 FYNNEI. CDR3 amino acids: CASSDQLAGAHNEQFF. The CDR3 DNA reads TGTGCCAGCAGTGATCAACTAGCGGGGGCCCACAATGAGCAGTTCTTC. Based on the CDR3 plus reference TRBV2 and TRBJ2-1, the full variable domain is EPEVTQTPSHQVTQMGQEVILRCVPISNHLYFYWYRQILGQKVEFLVSFYNNEISEKSEIFDDQFSVERPDGSNFTLKIRSTKLEDSAMYFCASSDQLAGAHNEQFFGPGTRLTVL.

This clone was observed at least ten times. The V and J genes are TRBV5-1 and TRBJ1-2; 7 bases are a match to TRBD1. CDR3 length: 12 amino acids. Trimming cost V 7 bases and J 8 bases; bases outside gene matches: 8. Germline values: CDR1 SGHRS, CDR2 YFSETQ. This CDR3 is CASSPQGDGYTF. The CDR3 nucleotides read TGCGCCAGCTCCCCCCAGGGGGACGGCTACACCTTC.

The chain joins TRBV10-3 to TRBJ2-2; 12 bases are a match to TRBD2. Per germline, CDR1 ENHRY and CDR2 SYGVKD. The CDR3 is 18 amino acids. The trim removed 10 bases at V and 3 bases at J, leaving 15 bases unmatched. The CDR3 DNA reads as TGTGCCACCGGCAAGGCTAGCGGGGGGGCCTCGGACACCGGGGAGCTGTTTTTT. Amino acids: CATGKASGGASDTGELFF.

This clone was seen a single time. The genes are TRBV9 and TRBJ2-1, with 9 positions matching TRBD2. V lost 3 bases, J lost 3 bases, and 7 bases stayed unmatched. The CDR3 loop spans 16 amino acids. The germline gives CDR1 SGDLS, CDR2 YYNGEE. This CDR3 reads CASSGHISGSYNEQFF. CDR3 coding DNA: TGTGCCAGCAGCGGGCATATTAGCGGGAGCTACAATGAGCAGTTCTTC.

The chain couples TRBV7-6 to TRBJ1-4; D is uncertain. The V end lost 1 base, the J end lost 5 bases, and 11 bases lay between the germline ends. The CDR3 has 15 residues. Germline V lookup: CDR1 SGHVS, CDR2 FNYEAQ. CDR3: CASSLGSPRNEKLFF. Here the CDR3 DNA reads TGTGCCAGCAGCTTAGGGAGCCCGCGAAATGAAAAACTGTTTTTT.

This sequence joins TRBV9 and TRBJ2-1; possibly TRBD1 for D (5 bases). Germline assignment: CDR1 SGDLS and CDR2 YYNGEE. V dropped 0 bases and J dropped 0 bases, with 7 bases sitting between them. The CDR3 consists of 15 residues. CDR3 DNA sequence: TGTGCCAGCAGCGTAGAGGGGCGCTCCTACAATGAGCAGTTCTTC. Translation gives CASSVEGRSYNEQFF.

The chain couples TRBV11-2 to TRBJ2-1, with 14 bases that match TRBD2. This CDR3 contains 18 residues. CDR1 is SGHAT and CDR2 is FQNNGV in the germline V gene. V lost 3 bases to trimming and J lost 0 bases; unmatched junction nucleotides: 4. CDR3 sequence (DNA): TGTGCCAGCAGCTTCGGACTAGCGGGGGGCCGCTCCTACAATGAGCAGTTCTTC. Protein product: CASSFGLAGGRSYNEQFF.

The rearrangement links TRBV2 to TRBJ2-7; D unresolved. Germline V gives CDR1 SNHLY, CDR2 FYNNEI. V lost 4 bases and J 1 base, leaving 5 bases between the germline ends. The CDR3 consists of 12 residues. CDR3 in DNA: TGTGCCAGCAGTGGAGGATCCTACGAGCAGTACTTC. Its translation: CASSGGSYEQYF.